Here is one T cell receptor (beta chain) with its context. Its target is unknown. This sample is part of a study of glioma-infiltrating T cells. Study-level findings and limits: Tissue-blood divergence was below expectation in non-neoplastic patients, above in gliomas.

The ends lost 5 bases at V and 3 bases at J; junction bases unmatched: 9. This CDR3 is built from 17 residues. Germline values: CDR1 SGHTA, CDR2 FQGNSA. Amplification of TCR alpha and beta CDR3 regions from RNA used iRepertoire nested multiplex PCR. TCRdb passed the multiplex PCR reads through MiXCR, listing each CDR3 protein once. The data show fewer than 110,000 distinct CDR3 sequences, under 30% seen once. The genes are TRBV7-2 and TRBJ2-3; 12 nucleotides line up with TRBD2. This TCR was recovered from a human donor with low-grade glioma or glioblastoma, undergoing nonglioma brain surgery, or in good health (not recorded which). Sequencing was carried out using glioma tissue, nonneoplastic brain tissue, or PBMCs (not recorded which). CDR3 protein: CASSHPPGTSGTDTQYF. CDR3 sequence (DNA): TGTGCCAGCAGCCATCCCCCCGGGACTAGCGGGACAGATACGCAGTATTTT.